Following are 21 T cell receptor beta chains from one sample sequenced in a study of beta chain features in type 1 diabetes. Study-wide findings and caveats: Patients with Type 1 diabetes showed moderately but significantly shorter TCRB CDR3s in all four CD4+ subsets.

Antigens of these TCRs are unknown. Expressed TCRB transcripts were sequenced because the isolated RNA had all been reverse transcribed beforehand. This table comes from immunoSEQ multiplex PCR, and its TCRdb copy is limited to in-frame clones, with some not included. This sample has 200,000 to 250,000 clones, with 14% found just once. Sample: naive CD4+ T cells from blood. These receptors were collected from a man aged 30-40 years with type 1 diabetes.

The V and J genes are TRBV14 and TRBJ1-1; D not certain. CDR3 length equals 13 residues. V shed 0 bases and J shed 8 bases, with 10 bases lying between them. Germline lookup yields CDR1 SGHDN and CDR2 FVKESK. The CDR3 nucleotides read TGTGCCAGCAGCCAAGAACCCGAGGCCGAAGCTTTCTTT. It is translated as CASSQEPEAEAFF.

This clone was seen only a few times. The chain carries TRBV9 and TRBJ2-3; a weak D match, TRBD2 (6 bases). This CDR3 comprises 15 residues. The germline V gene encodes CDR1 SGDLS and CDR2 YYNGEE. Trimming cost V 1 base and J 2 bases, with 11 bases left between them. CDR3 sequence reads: CASSVTSSNTDTQYF. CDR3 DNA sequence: TGTGCCAGCAGCGTAACTAGCTCCAACACAGATACGCAGTATTTT. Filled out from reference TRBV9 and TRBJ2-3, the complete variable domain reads DSGVTQTPKHLITATGQRVTLRCSPRSGDLSVYWYQQSLDQGLQFLIQYYNGEERAKGNILERFSAQQFPDLHSELNLSSLELGDSALYFCASSVTSSNTDTQYFGPGTRLTVL.

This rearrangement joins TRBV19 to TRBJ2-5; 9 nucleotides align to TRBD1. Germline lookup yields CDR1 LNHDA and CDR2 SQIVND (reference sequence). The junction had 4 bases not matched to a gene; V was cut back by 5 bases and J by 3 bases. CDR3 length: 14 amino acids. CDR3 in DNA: TGTGCCAGTAGTCTCGGGACAGGGAAAGAGACCCAGTACTTC. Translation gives CASSLGTGKETQYF.

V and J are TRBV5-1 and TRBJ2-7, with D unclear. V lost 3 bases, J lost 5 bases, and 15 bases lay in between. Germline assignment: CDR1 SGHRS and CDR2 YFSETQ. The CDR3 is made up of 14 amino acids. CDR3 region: CASSSAGNTDEQYF. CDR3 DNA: TGCGCCAGCAGCTCGGCAGGAAATACAGACGAGCAGTACTTC.

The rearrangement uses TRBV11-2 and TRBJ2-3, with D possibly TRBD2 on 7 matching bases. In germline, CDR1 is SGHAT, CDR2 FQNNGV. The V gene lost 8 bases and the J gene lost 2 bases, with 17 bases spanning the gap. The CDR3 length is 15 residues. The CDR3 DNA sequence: TGTGCCAGCCGACGCGGGGGCAGATTCACAGATACGCAGTATTTT. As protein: CASRRGGRFTDTQYF. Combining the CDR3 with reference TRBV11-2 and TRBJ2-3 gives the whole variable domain EAGVAQSPRYKIIEKRQSVAFWCNPISGHATLYWYQQILGQGPKLLIQFQNNGVVDDSQLPKDRFSAERLKGVDSTLKIQPAKLEDSAVYLCASRRGGRFTDTQYFGPGTRLTVL.

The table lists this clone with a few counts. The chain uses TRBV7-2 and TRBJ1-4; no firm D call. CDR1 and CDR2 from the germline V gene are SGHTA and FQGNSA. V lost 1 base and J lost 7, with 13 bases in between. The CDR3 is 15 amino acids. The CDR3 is CASSLGGLEGEKLFF. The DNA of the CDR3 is TGTGCCAGCAGCTTAGGCGGACTGGAGGGTGAAAAACTGTTTTTT.

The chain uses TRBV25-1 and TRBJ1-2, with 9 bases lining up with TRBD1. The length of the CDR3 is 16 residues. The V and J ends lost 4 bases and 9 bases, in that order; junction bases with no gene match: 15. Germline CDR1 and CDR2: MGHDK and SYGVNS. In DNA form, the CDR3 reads TGTGCCAGCAGTGCTCCCGGGACAGGGATAACTATGAGCTACACCTTC. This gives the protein CASSAPGTGITMSYTF.

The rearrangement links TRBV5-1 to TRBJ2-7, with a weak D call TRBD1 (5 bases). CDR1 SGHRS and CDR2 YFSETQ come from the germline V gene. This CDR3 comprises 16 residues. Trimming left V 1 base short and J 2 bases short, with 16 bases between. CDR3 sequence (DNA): TGCGCCAGCAGCTTGAATCCAGGGCCTAGGCCCTACGAGCAGTACTTC. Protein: CASSLNPGPRPYEQYF.

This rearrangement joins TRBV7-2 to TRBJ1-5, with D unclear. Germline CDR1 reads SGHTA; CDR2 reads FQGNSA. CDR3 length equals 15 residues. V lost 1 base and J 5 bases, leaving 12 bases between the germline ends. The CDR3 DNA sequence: TGTGCCAGCAGCTTAGGGAGGGCTGGGGATCAGCCCCAGCATTTT. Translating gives CASSLGRAGDQPQHF.

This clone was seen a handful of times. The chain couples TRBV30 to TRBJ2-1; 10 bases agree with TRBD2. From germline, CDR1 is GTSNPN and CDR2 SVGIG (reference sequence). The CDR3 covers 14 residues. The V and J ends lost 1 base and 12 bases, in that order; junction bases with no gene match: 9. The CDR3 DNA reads TGTGCCTGGAGTGCGGGACTAGCGCCGTCCGGGCAGTTCTTC. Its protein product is CAWSAGLAPSGQFF.

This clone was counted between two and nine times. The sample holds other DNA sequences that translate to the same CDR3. The chain's CDR3 is CSVEDRQGNTEAFF. In DNA, the CDR3 is TGCAGCGTTGAAGATCGGCAGGGGAACACTGAAGCTTTCTTT. This chain connects TRBV29-1 to TRBJ1-1; tentative D call: TRBD1 (5 bases). Germline V gives CDR1 SQVTM, CDR2 ANQGSEA. The CDR3 loop spans 14 amino acids. The V end was cut by 0 bases, the J end by 1 base, with 9 bases between.

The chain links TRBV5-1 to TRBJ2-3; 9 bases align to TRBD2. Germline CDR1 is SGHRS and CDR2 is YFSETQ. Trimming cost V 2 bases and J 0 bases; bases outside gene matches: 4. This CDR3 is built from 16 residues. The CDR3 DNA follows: TGCGCCAGCAGCTTTTGGAGCGGGGGGAGCACAGATACGCAGTATTTT. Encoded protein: CASSFWSGGSTDTQYF.

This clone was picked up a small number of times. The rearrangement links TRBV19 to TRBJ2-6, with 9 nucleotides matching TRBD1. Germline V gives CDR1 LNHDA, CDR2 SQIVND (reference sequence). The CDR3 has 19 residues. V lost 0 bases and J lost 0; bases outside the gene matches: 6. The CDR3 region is CASSIDGQGTLSGANVLTF. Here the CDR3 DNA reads TGTGCCAGTAGTATAGACGGACAGGGGACCCTCTCTGGGGCCAACGTCCTGACTTTC.

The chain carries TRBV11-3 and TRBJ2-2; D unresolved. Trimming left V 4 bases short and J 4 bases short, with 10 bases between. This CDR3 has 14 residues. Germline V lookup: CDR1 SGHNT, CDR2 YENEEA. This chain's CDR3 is CASSSVGATGELFF. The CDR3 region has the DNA TGTGCCAGCAGCTCCGTTGGAGCCACCGGGGAGCTGTTTTTT.

The CDR3 nucleotides are TGCGCCAGCAGCTTGAGTACAGGGGACACCGGGGAGCTGTTTTTT. It yields the protein CASSLSTGDTGELFF. J is TRBJ2-2 and V is TRBV5-1, with 7 bases matching TRBD1. Germline CDR1 is SGHRS and CDR2 is YFSETQ. The V segment lost 1 base and the J segment 3 bases; nucleotides outside the gene matches: 3. CDR3 size: 15 residues.

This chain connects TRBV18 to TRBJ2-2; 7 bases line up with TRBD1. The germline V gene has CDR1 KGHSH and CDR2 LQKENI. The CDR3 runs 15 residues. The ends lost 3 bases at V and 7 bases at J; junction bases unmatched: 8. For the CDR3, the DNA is TGTGCCAGCTCACCGAGCCGACAGGGAAGCGGGGAGCTGTTTTTT. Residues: CASSPSRQGSGELFF.

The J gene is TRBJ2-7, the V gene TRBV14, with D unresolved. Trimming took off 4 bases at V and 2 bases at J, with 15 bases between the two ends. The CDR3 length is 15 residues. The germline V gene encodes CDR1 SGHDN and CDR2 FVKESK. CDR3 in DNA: TGTGCCAGCAGCCCCTGGCCAGTCCTTACCTACGAGCAGTACTTC. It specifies CASSPWPVLTYEQYF.

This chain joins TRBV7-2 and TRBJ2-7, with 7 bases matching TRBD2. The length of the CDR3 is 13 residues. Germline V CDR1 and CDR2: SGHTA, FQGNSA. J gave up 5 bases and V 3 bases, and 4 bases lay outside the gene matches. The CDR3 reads CASSFALADEQYF. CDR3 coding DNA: TGTGCCAGCAGCTTCGCCCTAGCGGACGAGCAGTACTTC.

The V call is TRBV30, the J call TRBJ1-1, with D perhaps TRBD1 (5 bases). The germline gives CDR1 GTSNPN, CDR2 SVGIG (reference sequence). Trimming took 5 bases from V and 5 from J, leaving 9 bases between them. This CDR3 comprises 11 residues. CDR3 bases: TGTGCCTGGGGCTCAGGGACTGAAGCTTTCTTT. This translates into CAWGSGTEAFF. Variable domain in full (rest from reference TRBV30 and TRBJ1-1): SQTIHQWPATLVQPVGSPLSLECTVEGTSNPNLYWYRQAAGRGLQLLFYSVGIGQISSEVPQNLSASRPQDRQFILSSKKLLLSDSGFYLCAWGSGTEAFFGQGTRLTVV.

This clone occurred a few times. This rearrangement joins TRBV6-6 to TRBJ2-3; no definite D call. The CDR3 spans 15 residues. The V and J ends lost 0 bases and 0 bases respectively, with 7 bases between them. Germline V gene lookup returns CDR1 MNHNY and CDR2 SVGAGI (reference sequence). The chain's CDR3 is CASSYSGISTDTQYF. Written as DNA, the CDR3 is TGTGCCAGCAGTTACTCGGGCATCAGCACAGATACGCAGTATTTT.

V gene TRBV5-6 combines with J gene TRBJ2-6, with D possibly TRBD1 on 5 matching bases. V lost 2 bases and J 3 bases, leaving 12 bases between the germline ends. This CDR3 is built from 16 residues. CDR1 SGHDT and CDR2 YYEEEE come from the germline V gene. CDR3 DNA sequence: TGTGCCAGCAGCTTACTTCAGGGTGTTGGGGCCAACGTCCTGACTTTC. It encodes CASSLLQGVGANVLTF. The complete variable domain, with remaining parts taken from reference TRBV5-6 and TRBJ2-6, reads DAGVTQSPTHLIKTRGQQVTLRCSPKSGHDTVSWYQQALGQGPQFIFQYYEEEERQRGNFPDRFSGHQFPNYSSELNVNALLLGDSALYLCASSLLQGVGANVLTFGAGSRLTVL.